Listed below are T cell receptor beta chains from one sample, sequenced in a study of blood T cell repertoires in COVID-19. The data were produced by immunoSEQ multiplex PCR, yet TCRdb's version contains in-frame clones alone and is incomplete. Counted here are roughly 200,000 clones, about 91% occurring once; the ten biggest clones make up more than 1.4%. Sequencing was carried out using peripheral blood. All receptors derive from a man between 18 and 29 years old with active or convalescent COVID-19. CDR3s include the opening cysteine and the closing phenylalanine or tryptophan. D genes are given only for firm matches. Size is stated for part of the rows, as once, few or many counts, or as a class when the clone is expanded.

abundance,j_gene,d_gene,v_gene,CDR3aa,CDR3nt
-,TRBJ2-7,TRBD1,TRBV25-1,CASRRQGVSYEQYF,TGTGCCAGCAGACGACAGGGGGTCTCCTACGAGCAGTACTTC
-,TRBJ2-1,TRBD1,TRBV3-1/TRBV3-2,CASSQGGTGSRGVNEQFF,TGTGCCAGCAGTCAAGGCGGGACAGGGTCGAGGGGGGTTAATGAGCAGTTCTTC
once,TRBJ1-1,TRBD1,TRBV5-1,CASSLAGTGGANTEAFF,TGCGCCAGCAGCTTGGCCGGGACAGGGGGTGCTAACACTGAAGCTTTCTTT
few,TRBJ2-7,-,TRBV12-3/TRBV12-4,CASSLGGVHEQYF,TGTGCCAGCAGTTTAGGGGGCGTCCACGAGCAGTACTTC
-,TRBJ2-3,-,TRBV5-1,CASSLEGRTSTDTQYF,TGCGCCAGCAGCTTGGAGGGGAGGACTAGCACAGATACGCAGTATTTT
-,TRBJ1-1,TRBD1,TRBV12-3/TRBV12-4,CASSFGTGEAFF,TGTGCCAGCAGTTTTGGGACAGGGGAAGCTTTCTTT
once,TRBJ2-7,TRBD2,TRBV7-9,CASTPGIAGAYEQYF,TGTGCCAGCACCCCCGGGATAGCGGGAGCCTACGAGCAGTACTTC
once,TRBJ1-6,-,TRBV9,CASSVEANSPLHF,TGTGCCAGCAGCGTAGAAGCCAATTCACCCCTCCACTTT
-,TRBJ2-7,TRBD2,TRBV9,CASSVVGSGSSEQYF,TGTGCCAGCAGCGTAGTGGGTAGCGGGAGCTCCGAGCAGTACTTC
-,TRBJ2-1,TRBD2,TRBV6-2/TRBV6-3,CASTPVGREGYNEQFF,TGTGCCAGCACCCCGGTTGGGCGGGAGGGCTACAATGAGCAGTTCTTC
few,TRBJ1-5,-,TRBV3-1/TRBV3-2,CASSSPGQPQHF,TGTGCCAGCAGCTCCCCCGGGCAGCCCCAGCATTTT
-,TRBJ2-5,-,TRBV7-7,CASTGSGGGVETQYF,TGTGCTAGCACCGGATCGGGGGGCGGGGTAGAGACCCAGTACTTC
-,TRBJ2-7,-,TRBV6-2/TRBV6-3,CASSYFARGTFEQYF,TGTGCCAGCAGTTACTTCGCCAGGGGTACGTTCGAGCAGTACTTC
-,TRBJ1-2,TRBD1,TRBV28,CASSTLRTGEASNYGYTF,TGTGCCAGCAGTACACTCCGGACAGGGGAGGCTAGTAACTATGGCTACACCTTC
-,TRBJ2-1,-,TRBV5-4,CASNYQGSYNEQFF,TGTGCCAGCAACTACCAGGGCTCCTACAATGAGCAGTTCTTC
once,TRBJ2-3,-,TRBV1,CTSSPTFPRTSGRLRGTDTQYF,TGCACCAGCAGCCCTACCTTCCCCCGGACTAGCGGGAGGCTTAGGGGTACAGATACGCAGTATTTT
-,TRBJ2-1,-,TRBV7-9,CASSLARGQFF,TGTGCCAGCAGCTTAGCGCGGGGGCAGTTCTTC
-,TRBJ2-1,TRBD2,TRBV5-1,CASSGEGSSYNEQFF,TGCGCCAGCAGCGGGGAGGGCAGCTCCTACAATGAGCAGTTCTTC